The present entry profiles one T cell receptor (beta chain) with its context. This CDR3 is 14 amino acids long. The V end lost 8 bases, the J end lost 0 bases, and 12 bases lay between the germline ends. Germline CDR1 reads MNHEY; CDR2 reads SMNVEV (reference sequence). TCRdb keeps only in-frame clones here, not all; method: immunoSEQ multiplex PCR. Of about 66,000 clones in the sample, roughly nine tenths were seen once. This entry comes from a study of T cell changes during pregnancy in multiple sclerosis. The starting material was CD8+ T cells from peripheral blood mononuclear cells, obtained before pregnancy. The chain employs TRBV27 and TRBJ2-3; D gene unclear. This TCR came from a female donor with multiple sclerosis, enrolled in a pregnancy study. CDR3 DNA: TGTGCCAGCGTCCCTGCAACTAGCACAGATACGCAGTATTTT. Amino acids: CASVPATSTDTQYF.